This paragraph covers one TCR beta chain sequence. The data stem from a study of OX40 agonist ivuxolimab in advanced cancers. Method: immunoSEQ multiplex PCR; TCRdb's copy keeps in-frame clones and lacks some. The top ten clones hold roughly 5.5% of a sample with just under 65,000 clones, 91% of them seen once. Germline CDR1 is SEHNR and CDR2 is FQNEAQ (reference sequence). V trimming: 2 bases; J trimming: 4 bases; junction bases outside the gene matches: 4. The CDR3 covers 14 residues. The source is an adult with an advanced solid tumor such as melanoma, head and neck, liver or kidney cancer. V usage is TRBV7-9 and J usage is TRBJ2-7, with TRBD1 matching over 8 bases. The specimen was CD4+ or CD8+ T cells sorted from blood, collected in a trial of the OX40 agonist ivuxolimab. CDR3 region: CASSLRDRSYEQYF. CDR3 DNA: TGTGCCAGCAGCTTAAGGGACAGGAGTTACGAGCAGTACTTC.